The clone carrying this TCR beta chain showed up just a few times. Its antigen is as yet unknown. Measured with immunoSEQ multiplex PCR; TCRdb has only the in-frame clones, and not every one. The data show approximately 160,000 clones, around nine tenths seen once. The sample is drawn from a study of cytotoxic CD8 clonotypes in ibrutinib-treated CLL. The V end lost 5 bases, the J end lost 7 bases, and 18 bases lay between the germline ends. CDR3 length: 14 residues. CDR1 is SEHNR and CDR2 is FQNEAQ in the germline V gene (reference sequence). Study findings and constraints: Progressing and sustained-remission patients had different sampling times. Among the clonotypes, public ones were uncommon and contracted or held stable on treatment. Baseline clonality, higher than in age-matched healthy donors, tracked circulating CD8+ T-cell counts. Clonality rose at ibrutinib response, held steady in sustained remission, and fell toward baseline at progression.

The origin of this receptor is a human donor with chronic lymphocytic leukemia. This specimen was PBMCs, taken at disease progression, from a patient treated with ibrutinib. V and J are TRBV7-9 and TRBJ2-7, with D perhaps TRBD1 or TRBD2 (5 bases each). The CDR3: CASSVPEGTREQYF. The CDR3 nucleotides are TGTGCCAGCAGCGTACCCGAAGGGACCAGGGAGCAGTACTTC.